The 31 T cell receptor beta chains in this list originate from one sample, sequenced in a study of CD8 T cells in ankylosing spondylitis. TCRdb reprocessed the 5' RACE reads with MiXCR, giving one entry per CDR3 protein. The table includes approximately 88,000 distinct CDR3 sequences, roughly 8.8% detected once. Material for sequencing was blood, either unsorted or a sorted T cell fraction (not recorded which). The origin of the receptors is a male donor with ankylosing spondylitis or in good health (not recorded which).

V usage is TRBV19 and J usage is TRBJ2-2; unclear D gene. The CDR3 loop spans 14 amino acids. V was clipped by 7 bases and J by 9 bases, with 18 bases between them. Germline CDR1 is LNHDA and CDR2 is SQIVND (reference sequence). The CDR3 loop reads CASTPKVSGRELFF. In nucleotides, the CDR3 is TGTGCCAGTACCCCTAAGGTTTCCGGTAGGGAGCTGTTTTTT.

The chain carries TRBV29-1 and TRBJ2-5; D perhaps matches TRBD2 (5 bases). This CDR3 has 13 amino acids. The germline CDR1 and CDR2 sequences are SQVTM and ANQGSEA. V dropped 6 bases and J dropped 5 bases, with 16 bases sitting between them. CDR3 sequence (DNA): TGCAGCGTGGACCGCCTGACGGGGGAGACCCAGTACTTC. It encodes CSVDRLTGETQYF. The full variable domain, its missing parts supplied by reference TRBV29-1 and TRBJ2-5, is SAVISQKPSRDICQRGTSLTIQCQVDSQVTMMFWYRQQPGQSLTLIATANQGSEATYESGFVIDKFPISRPNLTFSTLTVSNMSPEDSSIYLCSVDRLTGETQYFGPGTRLLVL.

In this sample, this clonotype turned up many times. The chain combines TRBV5-5 with TRBJ2-7; a weak D match, TRBD2 (6 bases). Germline CDR1 SGHKS, CDR2 YYEKEE (reference sequence). The CDR3 length is 14 residues. V was shortened by 4 bases and J by 1 base, with 12 bases between the two germline ends. DNA for the CDR3: TGTGCCAGCAGCATAGCGGTATCTTCCTACGAGCAGTACTTC. Protein product: CASSIAVSSYEQYF. The full variable domain, completed using reference TRBV5-5 and TRBJ2-7, is DAGVTQSPTHLIKTRGQQVTLRCSPISGHKSVSWYQQVLGQGPQFIFQYYEKEERGRGNFPDRFSARQFPNYSSELNVNALLLGDSALYLCASSIAVSSYEQYFGPGTRLTVT.

This clonotype was recorded at least ten times. For the CDR3, the DNA is TGCGCCAGCAGCTTGGTGGGCGGTCCCAATCAGCCCCAGCATTTT. Its translation: CASSLVGGPNQPQHF. The chain joins TRBV5-1 to TRBJ1-5, with unresolved D. The V end lost 0 bases, the J end lost 3 bases, and 10 bases lay between the germline ends. Germline V gives CDR1 SGHRS, CDR2 YFSETQ. CDR3 length equals 15 residues.

This clonotype was counted at least ten times. The CDR3 nucleotides read TGTGCCAGCACTTGGGGGACCAATTCACCCCTCCACTTT. Translated, it gives CASTWGTNSPLHF. The chain employs TRBV12-3 or TRBV12-4 and TRBJ1-6; D might be TRBD1 (5 bases). The germline V and J ends were trimmed by 7 bases and 7 bases, with 11 bases remaining between them. The length of the CDR3 is 13 residues.

The chain employs TRBV7-6 and TRBJ2-1; 8 bases map to TRBD1. The germline CDR1 and CDR2 sequences are SGHVS and FNYEAQ. The trim removed 3 bases at V and 7 bases at J, leaving 8 bases unmatched. This CDR3 is 15 amino acids long. The CDR3 bases are TGTGCCAGCAGCTTTATGTCAGGGGGCCCGAATGAGCAGTTCTTC. Its translation: CASSFMSGGPNEQFF.

This clonotype was observed a handful of times. The V gene is TRBV4-2, the J gene TRBJ1-1, with no clear D. V was trimmed by 0 bases and J by 7 bases, leaving 9 bases between them. The CDR3 spans 13 residues. Germline loops: CDR1 LGHNA, CDR2 YNFKEQ. The CDR3 region is CASSQDLGGEAFF. Here the CDR3 DNA reads TGTGCCAGCAGCCAAGATTTGGGCGGTGAAGCTTTCTTT.

This clonotype was detected a few times. The V gene is TRBV5-1, the J gene TRBJ1-5; D is ambiguous. Germline loops: CDR1 SGHRS, CDR2 YFSETQ. The CDR3 totals 15 residues. V was shortened by 4 bases and J by 0 bases, with 11 bases between the two germline ends. CDR3 bases: TGCGCCAGCAGCCAGCCCTCCATTAGCAATCAGCCCCAGCATTTT. Translating it yields CASSQPSISNQPQHF.

This clonotype came up many times. The gene calls are TRBV6-5 and TRBJ1-6; D unclear. This CDR3 has 14 amino acids. Germline V lookup: CDR1 MNHEY, CDR2 SVGAGI. V shed 2 bases and J shed 8 bases, with 10 bases lying between them. This chain's CDR3 is CASSYAGEDSPLHF. The CDR3, as DNA: TGTGCCAGCAGTTACGCCGGGGAAGATTCACCCCTCCACTTT.

This clonotype has ten or more counts. The gene calls are TRBV6-5 and TRBJ1-2; no clear D gene. Germline V gives CDR1 MNHEY, CDR2 SVGAGI. The CDR3 is 13 amino acids. Trimming shortened V by 8 bases and J by 5 bases, and 15 bases separated the two germline ends. The CDR3 bases are TGTGCCAGCTCACCGATGACGCCTTATGGCTACACCTTC. The encoded protein is CASSPMTPYGYTF.

This clonotype was seen at least ten times. This chain connects TRBV20-1 to TRBJ1-2; possibly TRBD1 for D (5 bases). This CDR3 is 15 amino acids long. The V end was cut by 0 bases, the J end by 4 bases, with 15 bases between. Germline assignment: CDR1 DFQATT and CDR2 SNEGSKA (reference sequence). This chain's CDR3 is CSARDPGTDIYGYTF. CDR3 DNA sequence: TGCAGTGCTAGAGATCCTGGGACGGATATCTATGGCTACACCTTC.

This clonotype has only one observation. This may arise from a read error, as a much more abundant clone is one base away. The chain carries TRBV6-1 and TRBJ2-1; D might be TRBD1 or TRBD2, each matching 5 bases. CDR1 and CDR2 from the germline V gene are MNHNS and SASEGT. This CDR3 is built from 15 residues. Trimming pared 6 bases from V and 4 bases from J, leaving 16 bases between. CDR3 bases: TGTGCCAGCAGCAACCGGGGCAGGGCTTACAATGAGCAGTTCTTC. Translated: CASSNRGRAYNEQFF.

This clonotype was seen ten or more times. The CDR3 DNA is TGCAGTGCTCCCACCGGTCGAGGATTCAATGAGCAGTTCTTC. Its protein product is CSAPTGRGFNEQFF. This rearrangement joins TRBV20-1 to TRBJ2-1, with D uncertain. The CDR3 has 14 residues. Germline assignment: CDR1 DFQATT and CDR2 SNEGSKA (reference sequence). V dropped 5 bases and J dropped 6 bases, with 17 bases sitting between them.

This clonotype was detected ten times or more. The junction departs from the called germline gene at one end, perhaps through a read error. The chain recombines TRBV7-7 with TRBJ2-7, with TRBD2 as a possible D gene (5 bases). Looked up from germline, CDR1 is SSHAT and CDR2 is FNYEAQ (reference sequence). This CDR3 region has 13 residues. As DNA, the CDR3 is TGTGCTAGCAGCTTAGCGCTTGGCTACGAGCAGTACTTC. Amino acid sequence: CASSLALGYEQYF. Using reference TRBV7-7 and TRBJ2-7 for the parts outside the CDR3, the full variable domain is GAGVSQSPRYKVTKRGQDVTLRCDPISSHATLYWYQQALGQGPEFLTYFNYEAQPDKSGLPSDRFSAERPEGSISTLTIQRTEQRDSAMYRCASSLALGYEQYFGPGTRLTVT.

This clonotype turned up a few times. The chain has TRBV29-1 and TRBJ2-2, with 7 positions matching TRBD1. V was pared by 6 bases and J by 3 bases, with 4 bases of the junction left unmatched. This CDR3 comprises 13 residues. Germline V gives CDR1 SQVTM, CDR2 ANQGSEA. Here the CDR3 reads CSVHRGDTGELFF. The CDR3, as DNA: TGCAGCGTCCACAGGGGTGACACCGGGGAGCTGTTTTTT.

The chain joins TRBV7-9 to TRBJ2-5, with unresolved D. There are 15 residues in the CDR3. The germline gives CDR1 SEHNR, CDR2 FQNEAQ (reference sequence). V was clipped by 0 bases and J by 5 bases, with 13 bases between them. CDR3 protein: CASSLASGIQETQYF. CDR3 coding DNA: TGTGCCAGCAGCTTAGCGTCCGGTATCCAGGAGACCCAGTACTTC. The complete variable domain, with remaining parts taken from reference TRBV7-9 and TRBJ2-5, reads DTGVSQNPRHKITKRGQNVTFRCDPISEHNRLYWYRQTLGQGPEFLTYFQNEAQLEKSRLLSDRFSAERPKGSFSTLEIQRTEQGDSAMYLCASSLASGIQETQYFGPGTRLLVL.

The rearrangement joins TRBV7-9 to TRBJ1-3; possibly TRBD1 for D (6 bases). Trimming took 2 bases from V and 1 from J, leaving 12 bases between them. This CDR3 region has 16 residues. Germline V lookup: CDR1 SEHNR, CDR2 FQNEAQ (reference sequence). The CDR3 sequence is CASSLQGTGSGNTIYF. CDR3 coding DNA: TGTGCCAGCAGCTTACAGGGGACGGGATCTGGAAACACCATATATTTT.

This clonotype has at least ten counts. The chain carries TRBV6-1 and TRBJ1-6; TRBD1 matches at 7 bases. The CDR3 runs 13 residues. After removal of 4 bases from V and 12 bases from J, the junction contained 6 bases not matched to a gene. Germline CDR1 is MNHNS and CDR2 is SASEGT. The CDR3 here is CASSGQGRQPLHF. CDR3 coding DNA: TGTGCCAGCAGTGGACAGGGAAGGCAACCCCTCCACTTT.

The sample holds many counts of this clonotype. The V call is TRBV20-1, the J call TRBJ1-2; no definite D call. The CDR3 consists of 13 residues. Germline loops: CDR1 DFQATT, CDR2 SNEGSKA (reference sequence). Trimming took off 1 base at V and 4 bases at J, with 10 bases between the two ends. The CDR3 region is CSARVGVAYGYTF. CDR3 in DNA: TGCAGTGCTAGAGTAGGTGTCGCCTATGGCTACACCTTC.

This clonotype was found many times. The chain carries TRBV5-6 and TRBJ2-1; weak D call: TRBD2 (6 bases). Trimming removed 4 bases from V and 2 bases from J, with 13 bases in between. The CDR3 consists of 15 residues. The germline CDR1 and CDR2 sequences are SGHDT and YYEEEE. CDR3 residues: CASSAGTLTYNEQFF. The CDR3 nucleotides read TGTGCCAGCAGCGCCGGGACTTTAACCTACAATGAGCAGTTCTTC.

Within the sample, this clonotype is medium-sized. The CDR3 reads CSVVVQGFHGYTF. The CDR3 nucleotides are TGCAGCGTTGTCGTACAGGGATTCCATGGCTACACCTTC. V is TRBV29-1 and J is TRBJ1-2; tentative D call: TRBD1 (6 bases). The V gene's germline CDR1 is SQVTM and CDR2 ANQGSEA. The CDR3 runs 13 residues. V was cut by 4 bases and J by 6 bases, with 15 bases left in between.

There are many counts of this clonotype. The gene calls are TRBV6-5 and TRBJ2-1; TRBD2 matches at 12 bases. Per the germline V gene, CDR1 is MNHEY and CDR2 is SVGAGI. The CDR3 runs to 17 residues. J was trimmed by 5 bases and V by 4 bases; bases with no gene match: 9. The DNA of the CDR3 is TGTGCCAGCAGTTCACTAGGACTAGCGGGATCACACAATGAGCAGTTCTTC. Protein sequence: CASSSLGLAGSHNEQFF.

This clonotype has at least ten counts. This sequence joins TRBV20-1 and TRBJ2-2; 10 bases match TRBD1. The V segment lost 5 bases and the J segment 4 bases; nucleotides outside the gene matches: 7. The CDR3 totals 15 residues. CDR1 is DFQATT, CDR2 SNEGSKA, per germline (reference sequence). For the CDR3, the DNA is TGCAGTGCTCCAAGGGACAGGGGCGGCACCGGGGAGCTGTTTTTT. Its translation: CSAPRDRGGTGELFF.

This clonotype has ten or more counts. This chain connects TRBV11-2 to TRBJ1-5; the D gene is possibly TRBD1 (5 bases). Trimming removed 2 bases at V and 0 bases at J, with 8 bases between. Germline V gives CDR1 SGHAT, CDR2 FQNNGV. This CDR3 has 15 residues. The CDR3 loop reads CASSLSGPSNQPQHF. CDR3 DNA: TGTGCCAGCAGCTTATCGGGACCTAGCAATCAGCCCCAGCATTTT.

This clonotype turned up a few times. The chain carries TRBV27 and TRBJ2-7, with TRBD2 as a possible D gene (5 bases). The CDR3 is 14 residues long. Germline V gene sequence: CDR1 MNHEY, CDR2 SMNVEV (reference sequence). V lost 4 bases to trimming and J lost 0 bases, with 10 bases between them. The CDR3 DNA reads as TGTGCCAGCAGTTCTGACACTAGCTCCTACGAGCAGTACTTC. Its protein product is CASSSDTSSYEQYF.

About this clonotype itself: Possible read error: a much larger clone is one base away. The genes are TRBV20-1 and TRBJ2-7; 8 bases match TRBD1. In germline, CDR1 is DFQATT, CDR2 SNEGSKA (reference sequence). The CDR3 spans 12 residues. As DNA, the CDR3 is TGCAGTGCTTCGGGGACAGGCTACGGGCAGTACTTC. It encodes CSASGTGYGQYF.

This clonotype has more than one count but fewer than ten. The gene calls are TRBV5-1 and TRBJ1-1; D remains unclear. Germline CDR1 is SGHRS and CDR2 is YFSETQ. The CDR3 contains 15 residues. V lost 1 base to trimming and J lost 4 bases, with 14 bases between them. CDR3 region: CASSLWSGIRTEAFF. The CDR3 nucleotides are TGCGCCAGCAGCTTGTGGTCGGGGATTCGCACTGAAGCTTTCTTT.

This clonotype has a count of ten or more. This chain links TRBV29-1 with TRBJ1-1; 10 nucleotides match TRBD1. Germline V lookup: CDR1 SQVTM, CDR2 ANQGSEA. V was pared by 4 bases and J by 7 bases, with 3 bases of the junction left unmatched. The CDR3 totals 12 residues. Written as DNA, the CDR3 is TGCAGCGTTGTTGGGACAGGGGTTGAAGCTTTCTTT. The encoded protein is CSVVGTGVEAFF.

This clonotype has at least ten counts. The rearrangement uses TRBV5-1 and TRBJ2-4, with 7 bases lining up with TRBD1. Losses at the gene ends were 4 bases for V and 1 base for J; bases not matched to a gene: 5. CDR3 length: 15 amino acids. Germline V gives CDR1 SGHRS, CDR2 YFSETQ. The CDR3 nucleotides are TGCGCCAGCAGCCAAACGACAGGGGCCAAAAACATTCAGTACTTC. It encodes CASSQTTGAKNIQYF.

The sample holds many counts of this clonotype. The chain recombines TRBV5-1 with TRBJ1-2; tentative D call: TRBD1 (6 bases). This CDR3 has 15 residues. CDR1 and CDR2 (germline): SGHRS, YFSETQ. V lost 0 bases and J lost 3, with 12 bases in between. In DNA form, the CDR3 reads TGCGCCAGCAGCTTGGCCGGGGGGCGCGACTATGGCTACACCTTC. This sequence encodes CASSLAGGRDYGYTF. Full variable domain (rest looked up from reference TRBV5-1 and TRBJ1-2): KAGVTQTPRYLIKTRGQQVTLSCSPISGHRSVSWYQQTPGQGLQFLFEYFSETQRNKGNFPGRFSGRQFSNSRSEMNVSTLELGDSALYLCASSLAGGRDYGYTFGSGTRLTVV.

This clonotype appeared many times. The J gene is TRBJ2-5, the V gene TRBV5-1, with 10 nucleotides matching TRBD1. Germline lookup yields CDR1 SGHRS and CDR2 YFSETQ. V trimming: 3 bases; J trimming: 3 bases; junction bases outside the gene matches: 2. The CDR3 is 14 amino acids. CDR3 amino acids: CASSSTGGEETQYF. CDR3 coding DNA: TGCGCCAGCAGCTCGACAGGGGGCGAAGAGACCCAGTACTTC.